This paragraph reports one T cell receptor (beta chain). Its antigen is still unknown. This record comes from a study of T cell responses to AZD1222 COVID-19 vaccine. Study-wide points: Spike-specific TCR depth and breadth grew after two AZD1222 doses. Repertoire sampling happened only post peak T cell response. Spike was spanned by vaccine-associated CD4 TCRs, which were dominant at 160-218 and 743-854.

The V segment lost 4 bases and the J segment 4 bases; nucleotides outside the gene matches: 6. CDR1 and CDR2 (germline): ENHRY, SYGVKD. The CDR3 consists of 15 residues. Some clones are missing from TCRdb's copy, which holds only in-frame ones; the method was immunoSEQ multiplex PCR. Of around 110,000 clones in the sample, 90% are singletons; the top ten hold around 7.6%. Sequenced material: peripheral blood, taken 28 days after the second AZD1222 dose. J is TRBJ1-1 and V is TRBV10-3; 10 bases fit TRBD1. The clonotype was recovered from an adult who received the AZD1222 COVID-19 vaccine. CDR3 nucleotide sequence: TGTGCCATCAGTGCATCGACAGGGGGCGGCACTGAAGCTTTCTTT. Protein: CAISASTGGGTEAFF.